This T cell receptor beta chain originates from a study of OX40 agonist ivuxolimab in advanced cancers. The overall study: Participants averaged approximately 61 years of age (range about 23 to 79) and were 75% to 90% male. Among those treated, three patients had partial responses, one with hepatocellular carcinoma and two with cutaneous melanoma. Points from the study as a whole: There were, on average, more expanded clones in CD8+ T cells than in CD4+.

Profiling relied on immunoSEQ multiplex PCR, and the TCRdb table lists in-frame clones only, not all of them. The sample consists of approximately 81,000 clones, approximately 94% of them appearing once. If patients had autoimmune disease history or systemic immunosuppression, they were excluded. Points on this clone: The antigen remains unidentified.

The sample consisted of CD4+ or CD8+ T cells sorted from blood, taken in a trial of the OX40 agonist ivuxolimab. This clonotype was obtained from an adult with an advanced solid tumor such as melanoma, head and neck, liver or kidney cancer.

The CDR3 region is CAISEGGLNTEAFF. CDR3 DNA sequence: TGTGCCATCAGTGAGGGCGGACTCAACACTGAAGCTTTCTTT. The chain is built from TRBV10-3 and TRBJ1-1; unclear D gene. The CDR3 contains 14 residues. CDR1 is ENHRY, CDR2 SYGVKD, per germline. Trimming removed 2 bases from V and 2 bases from J, with 9 bases in between.